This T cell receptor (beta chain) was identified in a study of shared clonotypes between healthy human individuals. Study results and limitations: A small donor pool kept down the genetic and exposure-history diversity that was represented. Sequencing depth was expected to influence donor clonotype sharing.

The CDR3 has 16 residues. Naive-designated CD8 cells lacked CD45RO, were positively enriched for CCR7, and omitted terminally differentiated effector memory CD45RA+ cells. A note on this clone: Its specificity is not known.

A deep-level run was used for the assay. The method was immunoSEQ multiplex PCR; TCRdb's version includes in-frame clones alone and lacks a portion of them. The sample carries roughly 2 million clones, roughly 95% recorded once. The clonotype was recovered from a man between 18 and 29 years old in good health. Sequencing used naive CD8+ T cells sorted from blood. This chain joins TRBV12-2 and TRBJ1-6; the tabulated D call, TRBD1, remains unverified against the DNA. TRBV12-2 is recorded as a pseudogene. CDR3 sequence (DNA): TGTGCAAGTCGCTTGTGGGGACAGATGCAAAATTCACCCCTCCACTTT. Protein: CASRLWGQMQNSPLHF.